What follows are 10 T cell receptor beta chains derived from one specimen sequenced in a study of blood T cell repertoires in COVID-19. Profiled with immunoSEQ multiplex PCR; TCRdb holds only in-frame clones, not every one. The repertoire holds about 130,000 clones, with around 85% as singletons. The sequencing sample was made of peripheral blood. Receptors originate from an elderly woman with acute or convalescent COVID-19.

For the CDR3, the DNA is TGTGCCAGCAGCTTACAGGGGGCATATGGCTACACCTTC. As protein: CASSLQGAYGYTF. The chain employs TRBV5-4 and TRBJ1-2; TRBD1 matches 9 bases. Unmatched junction bases numbered 1, after V lost 2 bases and J lost 5 bases. Germline V CDR1 and CDR2: SGHNT, YYREEE (reference sequence). The CDR3 runs 13 residues.

V gene TRBV5-8 combines with J gene TRBJ1-2; 8 positions agree with TRBD1. The ends lost 4 bases at V and 4 bases at J; junction bases unmatched: 9. This CDR3 spans 15 amino acids. CDR1 is SGHTS and CDR2 is YDEGEE in the germline V gene. CDR3 sequence reads: CASSRIIGTGYGYTF. CDR3 coding DNA: TGTGCCAGCAGCCGTATAATCGGGACAGGCTATGGCTACACCTTC.

The V and J genes are TRBV19 and TRBJ2-1, with 11 bases identical to TRBD2. Germline CDR1 reads LNHDA; CDR2 reads SQIVND (reference sequence). The CDR3 runs 16 residues. V shed 5 bases, J shed 2 bases, and the junction held 5 bases outside the gene matches. DNA of the CDR3: TGTGCCAGTAGTCCGCCGACTAGCGGGGCCTACAATGAGCAGTTCTTC. Protein sequence: CASSPPTSGAYNEQFF.

The V call is TRBV29-1, the J call TRBJ1-2; 7 bases fit TRBD1. The CDR3 loop spans 13 amino acids. Germline-derived CDR1 and CDR2 are SQVTM and ANQGSEA. J lost 0 bases, V lost 6 bases, and 4 bases had no gene match. The CDR3 spells CSVRTGPNYGYTF. In nucleotides, the CDR3 is TGCAGCGTCAGGACAGGACCTAACTATGGCTACACCTTC.

In DNA, the CDR3 is TGTGCCAGCAGCTTAGGTGTCGGGGACTTATACGAGCAGTACTTC. Amino acids: CASSLGVGDLYEQYF. The chain joins TRBV11-2 to TRBJ2-7, with D perhaps matching TRBD2 (6 bases). This CDR3 spans 15 amino acids. Germline CDR1 SGHAT, CDR2 FQNNGV. Trimming left V 1 base short and J 4 bases short, with 14 bases between.

V and J are TRBV5-1 and TRBJ2-6; tentative D call: TRBD2 (6 bases). V was cut by 2 bases and J by 4 bases, with 13 bases left in between. The CDR3 length is 16 residues. The V gene's germline CDR1 is SGHRS and CDR2 YFSETQ. The CDR3: CASSFPAAGGANVLTF. Here the CDR3 DNA reads TGCGCCAGCAGCTTCCCGGCGGCGGGGGGGGCCAACGTCCTGACTTTC.

This clone is a singleton in its sample. This sequence joins TRBV18 and TRBJ1-2; TRBD1 aligns across 7 bases. V shed 5 bases and J 4 bases; nucleotides not matched to a gene: 7. Germline V gene data show CDR1 as KGHSH and CDR2 as LQKENI. The CDR3 runs 14 residues. This CDR3 reads CASSSGQNLYGYTF. In DNA, the CDR3 is TGTGCCAGCTCATCGGGACAGAACCTCTATGGCTACACCTTC.

The CDR3 DNA follows: TGCGCCAGCAGCCACGGTCGGAACACTGAAGCTTTCTTT. This sequence encodes CASSHGRNTEAFF. This chain connects TRBV4-3 to TRBJ1-1, with D hard to call. In germline, CDR1 is LGHNA, CDR2 YSLEER. CDR3 length: 13 residues. With 3 bases removed from V and 1 base from J, the gap between germline ends came to 6 bases.

V and J are TRBV18 and TRBJ2-7, with D perhaps matching TRBD2 (6 bases). Deletions cut 3 bases from V and 3 bases from J, with 12 bases between. From germline, CDR1 is KGHSH and CDR2 LQKENI. This CDR3 is 14 amino acids long. CDR3 region: CASSPGGFNYEQYF. The CDR3 nucleotides read TGTGCCAGCTCACCGGGGGGTTTTAACTACGAGCAGTACTTC.

The J gene is TRBJ1-2, the V gene TRBV7-2, with 7 nucleotides matching TRBD1. V was pared by 5 bases and J by 2 bases, with 5 bases of the junction left unmatched. The CDR3 is 14 amino acids. In germline, CDR1 is SGHTA, CDR2 FQGNSA. The CDR3 region has the DNA TGTGCCAGCAGCCCCCAGACAGGGAACTATGGCTACACCTTC. Its protein is CASSPQTGNYGYTF.